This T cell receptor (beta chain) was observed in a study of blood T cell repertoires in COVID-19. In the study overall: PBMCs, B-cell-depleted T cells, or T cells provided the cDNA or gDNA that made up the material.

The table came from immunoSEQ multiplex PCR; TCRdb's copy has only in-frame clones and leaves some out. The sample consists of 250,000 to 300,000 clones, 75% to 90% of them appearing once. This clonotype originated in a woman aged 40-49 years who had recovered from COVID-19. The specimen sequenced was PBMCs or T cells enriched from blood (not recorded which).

The CDR3 sequence is CASSTNGRRGTGELFF. The CDR3 DNA reads TGTGCCAGTAGTACAAACGGACGGAGAGGGACCGGGGAGCTGTTTTTT. The V call is TRBV19, the J call TRBJ2-2; TRBD2 is a possible D gene (5 bases). The CDR3 runs 16 residues. The V gene lost 4 bases and the J gene lost 5 bases, with 17 bases spanning the gap. CDR1 and CDR2 from the germline V gene are LNHDA and SQIVND (reference sequence).